The next 13 T cell receptor beta chains were all read from a single sample in a study of blood T cell repertoires in COVID-19. The repertoire was sequenced with immunoSEQ multiplex PCR; TCRdb's copy has only in-frame clones and lacks some. Of roughly 250,000 clones in the sample, about 91% were seen once. Sequenced input: PBMCs or T cells enriched from blood (not recorded which). These receptors all stem from a woman in her forties with acute COVID-19.

The chain carries TRBV7-9 and TRBJ2-3; D perhaps matches TRBD1 (6 bases). Trimming left V 5 bases short and J 3 bases short, with 6 bases between. The CDR3 is 12 residues long. Per the germline V gene, CDR1 is SEHNR and CDR2 is FQNEAQ (reference sequence). The CDR3 loop is CASSQGTDTQYF. CDR3 DNA: TGTGCCAGCAGCCAGGGGACAGATACGCAGTATTTT.

The gene calls are TRBV5-5 and TRBJ2-3, with TRBD2 matching 15 bases. With V trimmed by 1 base and J by 3 bases, 12 bases remained unmatched. Germline CDR1 is SGHKS and CDR2 is YYEKEE (reference sequence). There are 20 residues in the CDR3. Here the CDR3 reads CASSLLTRGTSGRKTDTQYF. In DNA form, the CDR3 reads TGTGCCAGCAGCTTGCTTACGCGCGGGACTAGCGGGAGGAAGACAGATACGCAGTATTTT.

V usage is TRBV6-5 and J usage is TRBJ2-7; D is possibly TRBD2 (5 bases). Germline V gene sequence: CDR1 MNHEY, CDR2 SVGAGI. This CDR3 is 14 amino acids long. V lost 2 bases to trimming and J lost 2 bases, with 10 bases between them. CDR3 sequence: CASSYAGLTYEQYF. The CDR3 coding sequence is TGTGCCAGCAGTTACGCCGGACTTACCTACGAGCAGTACTTC.

In regard to this clone: This sample includes further DNA sequences coding for the same CDR3. The J gene is TRBJ1-1, the V gene TRBV28; 9 bases align to TRBD1. The ends lost 6 bases at V and 2 bases at J; junction bases unmatched: 7. The CDR3 has 15 amino acids. The germline CDR1 and CDR2 sequences are MDHEN and SYDVKM. CDR3 protein: CASSLGQGGNTEAFF. The CDR3 DNA reads TGTGCCAGCAGCCTGGGACAGGGCGGAAACACTGAAGCTTTCTTT.

The chain has TRBV29-1 and TRBJ1-1; D is possibly TRBD1 (6 bases). Germline CDR1 SQVTM, CDR2 ANQGSEA. V shed 4 bases and J shed 0 bases, with 18 bases lying between them. This CDR3 is built from 16 residues. DNA for the CDR3: TGCAGCGTTGTTCAACAGGGCGGGGGGGTGAACACTGAAGCTTTCTTT. This encodes CSVVQQGGGVNTEAFF.

The DNA of the CDR3 is TGCGCCAGCAGCTCCGGGACAGCTTTGGAAAAACTGTTTTTT. It yields the protein CASSSGTALEKLFF. The chain links TRBV5-1 to TRBJ1-4; 7 positions agree with TRBD1. This CDR3 region has 14 residues. Germline assignment: CDR1 SGHRS and CDR2 YFSETQ. Trimming removed 3 bases from V and 8 bases from J; junction bases left unmatched: 7.

The rearrangement uses TRBV20-1 and TRBJ2-7, with 7 positions matching TRBD2. The CDR3 is 15 amino acids. Germline V lookup: CDR1 DFQATT, CDR2 SNEGSKA (reference sequence). V shed 3 bases, J shed 3 bases, and the junction held 11 bases outside the gene matches. The CDR3 nucleotides read TGCAGTGCTAGTGGGCCCTCGGCGGGAGTCTACGAGCAGTACTTC. Protein product: CSASGPSAGVYEQYF.

The chain carries TRBV5-1 and TRBJ2-1; 7 bases agree with TRBD1. V trimming: 7 bases; J trimming: 6 bases; junction bases outside the gene matches: 7. There are 13 residues in the CDR3. Germline V lookup: CDR1 SGHRS, CDR2 YFSETQ. DNA for the CDR3: TGCGCCAGCGGAGACCCAGGGGGCAATGAGCAGTTCTTC. Its translation is CASGDPGGNEQFF. The full variable domain, its missing parts supplied by reference TRBV5-1 and TRBJ2-1, is KAGVTQTPRYLIKTRGQQVTLSCSPISGHRSVSWYQQTPGQGLQFLFEYFSETQRNKGNFPGRFSGRQFSNSRSEMNVSTLELGDSALYLCASGDPGGNEQFFGPGTRLTVL.

The rearrangement joins TRBV11-2 to TRBJ2-7; maybe TRBD2 (6 bases). The germline V gene has CDR1 SGHAT and CDR2 FQNNGV. The CDR3 is 13 amino acids. V was pared by 5 bases and J by 6 bases, with 14 bases between. The CDR3 nucleotides read TGTGCCAGCAGCCCAGGGACTCTAGGCGAGCAGTACTTC. Its protein is CASSPGTLGEQYF.

V gene TRBV24-1 combines with J gene TRBJ1-2; 7 bases are shared with TRBD1. CDR3 size: 14 residues. Germline trimming cut 1 base from V and 7 bases from J; bases unmatched to any gene: 5. In germline, CDR1 is KGHDR, CDR2 SFDVKD. The CDR3 bases are TGTGCCACCAGTGATTTTCTGGGGACAGCTGGCTACACCTTC. This translates into CATSDFLGTAGYTF.

CDR3 DNA: TGTGCCAGCGGCGACTTGGCGGGAGGGCGGGTGCAGTACGTC. It encodes CASGDLAGGRVQYV. V and J are TRBV7-9 and TRBJ2-7, with 9 positions matching TRBD2. Germline V gives CDR1 SEHNR, CDR2 FQNEAQ (reference sequence). The ends lost 8 bases at V and 9 bases at J; junction bases unmatched: 14. The CDR3 spans 14 residues.

The V gene is TRBV6-5, the J gene TRBJ1-1; maybe TRBD1 (6 bases). CDR3 length: 12 amino acids. Trimming took off 6 bases at V and 6 bases at J, with 11 bases between the two ends. CDR1 MNHEY and CDR2 SVGAGI come from the germline V gene. Written as DNA, the CDR3 is TGTGCCAGCAGCGACAGGCCAGCTGAAGCTTTCTTT. This sequence encodes CASSDRPAEAFF.

The J gene is TRBJ1-1, the V gene TRBV12-3 or TRBV12-4; D perhaps matches TRBD1 (6 bases). Trimming took off 5 bases at V and 7 bases at J, with 14 bases between the two ends. The CDR3 contains 13 residues. The CDR3 loop reads CASSKVQGGEAFF. DNA for the CDR3: TGTGCCAGCAGTAAAGTACAGGGCGGTGAAGCTTTCTTT.